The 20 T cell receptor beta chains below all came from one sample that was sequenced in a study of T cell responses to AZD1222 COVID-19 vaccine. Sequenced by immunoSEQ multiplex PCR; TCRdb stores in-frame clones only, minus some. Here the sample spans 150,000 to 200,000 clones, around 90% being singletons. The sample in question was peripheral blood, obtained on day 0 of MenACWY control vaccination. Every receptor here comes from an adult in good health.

DNA of the CDR3: TGCGCCAGCACCTCCGTCAGGCTCAAGTCCCACAATGAGCAGTTCTTC. Its protein is CASTSVRLKSHNEQFF. The J gene is TRBJ2-1, the V gene TRBV23-1, with D hard to call. TRBV23-1 is recorded as an ORF, its role being uncertain. The V end lost 7 bases, the J end lost 5 bases, and 21 bases lay between the germline ends. There are 16 residues in the CDR3.

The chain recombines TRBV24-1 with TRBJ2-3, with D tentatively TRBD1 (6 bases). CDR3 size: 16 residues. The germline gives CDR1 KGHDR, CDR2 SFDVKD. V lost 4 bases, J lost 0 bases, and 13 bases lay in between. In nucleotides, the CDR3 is TGTGCCACCAGTGACCCTCGGACAGCGAGCACAGATACGCAGTATTTT. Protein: CATSDPRTASTDTQYF.

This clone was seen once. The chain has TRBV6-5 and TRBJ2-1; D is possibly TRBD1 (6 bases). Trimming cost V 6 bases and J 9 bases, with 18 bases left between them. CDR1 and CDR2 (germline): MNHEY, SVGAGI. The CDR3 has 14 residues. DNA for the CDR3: TGTGCCAGCAGCCGATCCGACAGGAGAATTGAGCAGTTCTTC. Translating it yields CASSRSDRRIEQFF.

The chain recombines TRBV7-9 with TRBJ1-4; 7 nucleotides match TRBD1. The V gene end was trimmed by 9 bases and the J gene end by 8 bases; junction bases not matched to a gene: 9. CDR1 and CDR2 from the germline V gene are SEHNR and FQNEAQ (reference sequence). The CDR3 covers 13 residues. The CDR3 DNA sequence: TGTGCCAGTCACAGGGGCGCGAACGAAAAACTGTTTTTT. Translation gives CASHRGANEKLFF.

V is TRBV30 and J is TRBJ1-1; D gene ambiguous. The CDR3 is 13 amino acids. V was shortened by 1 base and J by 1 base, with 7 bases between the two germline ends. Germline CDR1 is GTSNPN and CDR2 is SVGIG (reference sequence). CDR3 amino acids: CAWSGVPNTEAFF. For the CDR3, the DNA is TGTGCCTGGAGTGGGGTACCGAACACTGAAGCTTTCTTT. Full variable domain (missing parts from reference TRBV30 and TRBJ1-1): SQTIHQWPATLVQPVGSPLSLECTVEGTSNPNLYWYRQAAGRGLQLLFYSVGIGQISSEVPQNLSASRPQDRQFILSSKKLLLSDSGFYLCAWSGVPNTEAFFGQGTRLTVV.

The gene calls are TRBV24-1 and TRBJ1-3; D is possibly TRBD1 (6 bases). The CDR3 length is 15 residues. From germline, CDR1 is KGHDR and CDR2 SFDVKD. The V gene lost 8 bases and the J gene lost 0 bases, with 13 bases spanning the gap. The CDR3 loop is CATKYRARSGNTIYF. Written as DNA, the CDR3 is TGTGCCACCAAATACAGGGCTCGCTCTGGAAACACCATATATTTT.

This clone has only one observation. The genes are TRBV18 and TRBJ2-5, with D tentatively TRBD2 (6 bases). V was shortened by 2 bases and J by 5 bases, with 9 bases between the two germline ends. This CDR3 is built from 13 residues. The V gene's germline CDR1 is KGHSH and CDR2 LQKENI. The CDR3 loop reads CASSPRRDETQYF. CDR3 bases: TGTGCCAGCTCACCAAGGAGGGATGAGACCCAGTACTTC.

The CDR3 reads CSVGGQGPLYTF. The CDR3 DNA reads as TGCAGCGTCGGCGGACAGGGACCTCTCTACACCTTC. The chain carries TRBV29-1 and TRBJ1-2; 8 positions agree with TRBD1. This CDR3 is 12 amino acids long. The germline V gene encodes CDR1 SQVTM and CDR2 ANQGSEA. J gave up 10 bases and V 6 bases, and 10 bases lay outside the gene matches.

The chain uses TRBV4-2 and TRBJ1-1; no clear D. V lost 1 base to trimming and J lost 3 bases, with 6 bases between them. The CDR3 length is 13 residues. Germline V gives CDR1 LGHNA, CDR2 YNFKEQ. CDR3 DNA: TGTGCCAGCAGCCAAGTTGGGTACACTGAAGCTTTCTTT. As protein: CASSQVGYTEAFF.

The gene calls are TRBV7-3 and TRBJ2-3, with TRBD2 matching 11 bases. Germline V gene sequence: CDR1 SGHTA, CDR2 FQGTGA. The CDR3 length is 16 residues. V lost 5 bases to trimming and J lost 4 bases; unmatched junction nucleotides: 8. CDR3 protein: CASSPTSGSTADTQYF. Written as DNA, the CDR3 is TGTGCCAGCAGCCCTACTAGCGGGAGTACCGCAGATACGCAGTATTTT.

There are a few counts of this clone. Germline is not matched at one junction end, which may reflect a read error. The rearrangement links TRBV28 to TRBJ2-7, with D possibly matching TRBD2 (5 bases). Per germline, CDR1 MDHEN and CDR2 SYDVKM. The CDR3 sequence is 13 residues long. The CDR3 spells CASSPPLGSPHNF. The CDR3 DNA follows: TGTGCCAGCAGTCCCCCATTGGGGAGTCCCCACAACTTC.

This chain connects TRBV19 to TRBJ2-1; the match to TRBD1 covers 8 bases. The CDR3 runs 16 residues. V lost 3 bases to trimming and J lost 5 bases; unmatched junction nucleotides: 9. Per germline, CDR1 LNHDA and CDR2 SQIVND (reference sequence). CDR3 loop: CASSMRPGQANNEQFF. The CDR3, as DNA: TGTGCCAGTAGTATGAGGCCGGGACAGGCAAACAATGAGCAGTTCTTC.

CDR3 region: CASSLSTTSGQVYEQYF. The CDR3 DNA follows: TGTGCCAGCAGCTTATCGACGACTAGCGGGCAGGTCTACGAGCAGTACTTC. The V gene is TRBV7-2, the J gene TRBJ2-7, with 10 bases identical to TRBD2. The V and J ends lost 2 bases and 3 bases, in that order; junction bases with no gene match: 10. This CDR3 region has 17 residues. Germline V gene data show CDR1 as SGHTA and CDR2 as FQGNSA.

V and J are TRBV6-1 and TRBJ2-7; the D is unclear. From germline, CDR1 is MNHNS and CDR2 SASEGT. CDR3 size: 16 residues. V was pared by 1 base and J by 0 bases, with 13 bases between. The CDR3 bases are TGTGCCAGCAGTGAAGGACCCCACATGATCTCCTACGAGCAGTACTTC. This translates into CASSEGPHMISYEQYF.

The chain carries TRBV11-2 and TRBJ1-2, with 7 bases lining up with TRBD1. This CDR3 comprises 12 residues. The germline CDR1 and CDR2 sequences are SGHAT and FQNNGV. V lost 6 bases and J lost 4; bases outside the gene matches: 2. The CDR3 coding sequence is TGTGCCAGCAGTCCAGGGGGCTATGGCTACACCTTC. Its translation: CASSPGGYGYTF.

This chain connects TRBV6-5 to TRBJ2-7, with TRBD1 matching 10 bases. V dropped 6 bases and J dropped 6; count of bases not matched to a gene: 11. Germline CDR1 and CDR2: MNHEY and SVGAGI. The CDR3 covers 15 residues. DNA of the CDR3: TGTGCCAGCAGCAGCGACAGGGGGCGCTTCAGCGAGCAGTACTTC. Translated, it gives CASSSDRGRFSEQYF.

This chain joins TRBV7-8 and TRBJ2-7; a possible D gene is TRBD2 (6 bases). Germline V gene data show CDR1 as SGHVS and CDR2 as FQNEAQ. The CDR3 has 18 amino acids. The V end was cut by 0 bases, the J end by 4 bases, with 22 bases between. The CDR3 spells CASSLAQIPGTSYYEQYF. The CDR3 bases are TGTGCCAGCAGCTTAGCGCAAATCCCGGGGACTTCTTATTACGAGCAGTACTTC.

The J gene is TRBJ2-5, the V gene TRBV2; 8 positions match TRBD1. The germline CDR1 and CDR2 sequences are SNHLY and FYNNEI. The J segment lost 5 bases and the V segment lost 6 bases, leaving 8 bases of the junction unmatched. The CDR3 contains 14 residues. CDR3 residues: CASREDRAGETQYF. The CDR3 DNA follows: TGTGCCAGCAGAGAGGACAGGGCTGGGGAGACCCAGTACTTC.

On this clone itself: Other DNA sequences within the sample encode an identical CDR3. The CDR3 nucleotides are TGTGCCTGGAGTCGGGACAGCAATCAGCCCCAGCATTTT. The encoded protein is CAWSRDSNQPQHF. The V call is TRBV30, the J call TRBJ1-5; TRBD1 is a possible D gene (5 bases). Germline V gene sequence: CDR1 GTSNPN, CDR2 SVGIG (reference sequence). CDR3 length: 13 amino acids. The V end was cut by 2 bases, the J end by 1 base, with 6 bases between.

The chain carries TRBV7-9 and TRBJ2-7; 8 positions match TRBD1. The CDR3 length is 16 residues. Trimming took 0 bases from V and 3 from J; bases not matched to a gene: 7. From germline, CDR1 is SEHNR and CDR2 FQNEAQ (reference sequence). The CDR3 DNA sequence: TGTGCCAGCAGCTTAGCCCGGACAGGGAGGAGCTACGAGCAGTACTTC. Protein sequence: CASSLARTGRSYEQYF.